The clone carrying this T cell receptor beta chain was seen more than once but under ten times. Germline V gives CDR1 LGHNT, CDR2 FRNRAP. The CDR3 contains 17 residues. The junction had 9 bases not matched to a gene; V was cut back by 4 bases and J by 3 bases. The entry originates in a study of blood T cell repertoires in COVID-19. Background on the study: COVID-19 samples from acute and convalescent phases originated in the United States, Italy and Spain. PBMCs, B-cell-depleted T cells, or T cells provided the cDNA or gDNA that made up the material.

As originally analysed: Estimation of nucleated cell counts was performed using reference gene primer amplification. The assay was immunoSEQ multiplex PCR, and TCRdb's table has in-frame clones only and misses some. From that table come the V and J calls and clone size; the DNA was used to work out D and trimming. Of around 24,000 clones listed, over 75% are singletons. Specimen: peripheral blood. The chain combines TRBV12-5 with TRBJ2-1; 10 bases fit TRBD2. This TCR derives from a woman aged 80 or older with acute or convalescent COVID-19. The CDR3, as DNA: TGTGCTAGTGGTTCCCGAGAGCGGGGGGGCTTCTACAATGAGCAGTTCTTC. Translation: CASGSRERGGFYNEQFF.